The source of this TCR beta chain is a study of T cells in localized non-small cell lung cancer. Study outcomes and limitations: Clonality of T cells reached its maximum in uninvolved adjacent lung, surpassing tumor.

In regard to this clone: Its antigen is still unknown.

Germline trimming cut 2 bases from V and 4 bases from J; bases unmatched to any gene: 4. Germline CDR1 is MNHEY and CDR2 is SVGAGI. The CDR3 sequence is 16 residues long. This table comes from immunoSEQ multiplex PCR, and its TCRdb copy is limited to in-frame clones, with some not included. The sample holds approximately 10,000 clones, 92% seen once. This clonotype originated in a woman aged 40-70 years with stage I squamous cell lung carcinoma. The J gene is TRBJ2-2, the V gene TRBV6-5, with TRBD1 matching 10 bases. Material: peripheral blood, obtained before any cancer treatment. The CDR3 DNA reads as TGTGCCAGCAGTTACCCGACAGGGGGCGGCACCGGGGAGCTGTTTTTT. Residues: CASSYPTGGGTGELFF.